The 28 T cell receptor beta chains in this list originate from one sample, sequenced in a study of early T cells in non-severe SARS-CoV-2 infection. TCRdb itself ran the 5' RACE reads through MiXCR, one entry per CDR3 protein. The sample lists tens of thousands of distinct CDR3 sequences; over 10% were seen once. Sequenced sample: whole blood. These receptors were collected from an adult who was a healthcare worker with PCR-confirmed SARS-CoV-2 infection or an uninfected control (not recorded which).

On this clonotype: With a much larger clone just one base away, this may be a read error. This chain joins TRBV4-2 and TRBJ2-2; D uncertain. The germline CDR1 and CDR2 sequences are LGHNA and YNFKEQ. Trimming removed 2 bases from V and 1 base from J, with 5 bases in between. CDR3 size: 14 residues. Here the CDR3 DNA reads TGTGCCAGCAGCCAATCAGGGAACACCGGGGAGCTGTTTTTT. Translation gives CASSQSGNTGELFF.

This clonotype was seen only a few times. V usage is TRBV27 and J usage is TRBJ2-7, with TRBD2 identical over 9 bases. V shed 3 bases and J 5 bases; nucleotides not matched to a gene: 2. From germline, CDR1 is MNHEY and CDR2 SMNVEV (reference sequence). The CDR3 length is 13 residues. CDR3 nucleotide sequence: TGTGCCAGCAGTTTTAGCGGGAGTAACGAGCAGTACTTC. Its translation: CASSFSGSNEQYF.

This clonotype rates as medium-sized. The chain employs TRBV6-6 and TRBJ1-4; TRBD1 agrees at 9 bases. The V gene's germline CDR1 is MNHNY and CDR2 SVGAGI (reference sequence). The CDR3 extends over 14 amino acids. With V trimmed by 4 bases and J by 7 bases, 4 bases remained unmatched. The CDR3 DNA sequence: TGTGCCAGCAGTTTGGACAGGGGAGCTGAAAAACTGTTTTTT. Translated, it gives CASSLDRGAEKLFF.

The chain recombines TRBV6-1 with TRBJ2-3, with TRBD2 as a possible D gene (5 bases). This CDR3 contains 13 residues. CDR1 is MNHNS, CDR2 SASEGT, per germline. Deletions cut 8 bases from V and 0 bases from J, with 9 bases between. CDR3 residues: CASSGISTDTQYF. The CDR3 nucleotides are TGTGCCAGCTCGGGGATTAGCACAGATACGCAGTATTTT.

This clonotype was recorded many times. This sequence joins TRBV19 and TRBJ1-5, with 7 bases aligning to TRBD1. The V segment lost 3 bases and the J segment 2 bases; nucleotides outside the gene matches: 10. The CDR3 consists of 17 residues. Germline V gene lookup returns CDR1 LNHDA and CDR2 SQIVND (reference sequence). CDR3 DNA: TGTGCCAGTAGTATCAACAGGGGAATGAGGGGCAATCAGCCCCAGCATTTT. Translating gives CASSINRGMRGNQPQHF.

This clonotype has a handful of counts. V is TRBV5-4 and J is TRBJ1-1; TRBD1 is a possible D gene (5 bases). This CDR3 contains 14 residues. In germline, CDR1 is SGHNT, CDR2 YYREEE (reference sequence). V was trimmed by 4 bases and J by 1 base, leaving 11 bases between them. The CDR3 nucleotides are TGTGCCAGCAGCCCGGTGGGACGGAACACTGAAGCTTTCTTT. Translating it yields CASSPVGRNTEAFF.

Only one count was recorded for this clonotype. The chain is built from TRBV7-9 and TRBJ2-7; D is unresolved. Germline CDR1 SEHNR, CDR2 FQNEAQ (reference sequence). V was pared by 4 bases and J by 1 base, with 29 bases between. There are 20 residues in the CDR3. The CDR3 protein is CASSSLSASRIQNRSYEQYF. The CDR3 DNA follows: TGTGCCAGCAGCTCCTTATCCGCGTCCCGAATCCAGAATCGTTCCTACGAGCAGTACTTC.

At least ten counts were recorded for this clonotype. The chain joins TRBV19 to TRBJ1-5, with no clear D. The CDR3 is 12 amino acids. Germline CDR1 LNHDA, CDR2 SQIVND (reference sequence). V lost 6 bases and J lost 4, with 7 bases in between. The CDR3 region has the DNA TGTGCCAGTAGCCTCCCTAATCAGCCCCAGCATTTT. This encodes CASSLPNQPQHF.

This clonotype was detected only a few times. The chain joins TRBV6-6 to TRBJ1-4, with D uncertain. CDR3 length: 11 amino acids. V was trimmed by 11 bases and J by 7 bases, leaving 11 bases between them. Per germline, CDR1 MNHNY and CDR2 SVGAGI (reference sequence). As DNA, the CDR3 is TGTGCCGGGCGGGTCGGTGAAAAACTGTTTTTT. Its translation is CAGRVGEKLFF.

This clonotype turned up a few times. This chain joins TRBV3-1 and TRBJ1-6; the match to TRBD1 covers 7 bases. The CDR3 contains 14 residues. With V trimmed by 4 bases and J by 7 bases, 4 bases remained unmatched. Germline assignment: CDR1 LGHDT and CDR2 YNNKEL (reference sequence). Here the CDR3 reads CASSLGTVNSPLHF. CDR3 coding DNA: TGTGCCAGCAGCCTCGGGACAGTCAATTCACCCCTCCACTTT.

This clonotype was observed a handful of times. V gene TRBV19 combines with J gene TRBJ2-3; 12 nucleotides align to TRBD2. Losses at the gene ends were 7 bases for V and 2 bases for J; bases not matched to a gene: 7. The length of the CDR3 is 16 residues. Per the germline V gene, CDR1 is LNHDA and CDR2 is SQIVND (reference sequence). The chain's CDR3 is CASTRLAGANTDTQYF. The CDR3 DNA is TGTGCCAGTACCCGACTAGCGGGAGCTAACACAGATACGCAGTATTTT.

This chain uses TRBV12-3 or TRBV12-4 with TRBJ1-3; D not resolved. With 3 bases removed from V and 2 bases from J, the gap between germline ends came to 8 bases. The CDR3 extends over 14 amino acids. The CDR3 region has the DNA TGTGCCAGCAGTTTGGCAGAGGCTGGAAACACCATATATTTT. This gives the protein CASSLAEAGNTIYF.

This clonotype was counted between two and nine times. V and J are TRBV12-3 or TRBV12-4 and TRBJ1-5; D not certain. The CDR3 is 14 amino acids. V was pared by 3 bases and J by 2 bases, with 8 bases between. The CDR3 spells CASSFEGGNQPQHF. The CDR3 nucleotides are TGTGCCAGCAGTTTTGAAGGCGGCAATCAGCCCCAGCATTTT.

This clonotype was counted a few times. The chain uses TRBV7-2 and TRBJ2-3; 11 bases line up with TRBD2. V lost 5 bases and J lost 2; bases outside the gene matches: 3. Looked up from germline, CDR1 is SGHTA and CDR2 is FQGNSA. The CDR3 covers 15 residues. The CDR3 nucleotides are TGTGCCAGCAGCCCGGGACTAGCGGTCACAGATACGCAGTATTTT. Translating gives CASSPGLAVTDTQYF.

This clonotype was observed a handful of times. The chain is built from TRBV6-6 and TRBJ1-6; 9 bases align to TRBD1. Germline CDR1 and CDR2: MNHNY and SVGAGI (reference sequence). This CDR3 region has 14 residues. Unmatched junction bases numbered 8, after V lost 7 bases and J lost 10 bases. The CDR3 DNA reads as TGTGCCAGCACCTCCAGGACAGGGGACTCACCCCTCCACTTT. Its translation is CASTSRTGDSPLHF.

This clonotype has a handful of counts. V usage is TRBV10-3 and J usage is TRBJ2-5, with D unresolved. The V gene's germline CDR1 is ENHRY and CDR2 SYGVKD. This CDR3 is built from 12 residues. Trimming removed 3 bases at V and 9 bases at J, with 11 bases between. The CDR3 region is CAISDTPMAQYF. As DNA, the CDR3 is TGTGCCATCAGTGACACCCCGATGGCCCAGTACTTC.

This clonotype was seen more than once but under ten times. This rearrangement joins TRBV20-1 to TRBJ2-7; 8 positions agree with TRBD2. CDR3 length: 15 amino acids. With V trimmed by 7 bases and J by 4 bases, 15 bases remained unmatched. Germline assignment: CDR1 DFQATT and CDR2 SNEGSKA (reference sequence). CDR3 loop: CSVLIPGTRTYEQYF. DNA of the CDR3: TGCAGTGTCCTGATACCCGGGACTAGGACGTACGAGCAGTACTTC.

This clonotype was observed a handful of times. This rearrangement joins TRBV28 to TRBJ1-2, with D uncertain. Germline-derived CDR1 and CDR2 are MDHEN and SYDVKM. The CDR3 length is 11 residues. The V gene lost 4 bases and the J gene lost 8 bases, with 8 bases spanning the gap. In nucleotides, the CDR3 is TGTGCCAGCAGTTACTCAGAGGGCTACACCTTC. Amino acid sequence: CASSYSEGYTF.

This clonotype was detected many times. The chain joins TRBV29-1 to TRBJ1-6; tentative D call: TRBD1 (6 bases). The CDR3 runs 12 residues. Trimming took 6 bases from V and 8 from J, leaving 11 bases between them. CDR1 and CDR2 from the germline V gene are SQVTM and ANQGSEA. In DNA, the CDR3 is TGCAGCGTCGGACAGCCGGATTCACCCCTCCACTTT. Protein sequence: CSVGQPDSPLHF. The variable domain in full, with the rest retrieved from reference TRBV29-1 and TRBJ1-6, is SAVISQKPSRDICQRGTSLTIQCQVDSQVTMMFWYRQQPGQSLTLIATANQGSEATYESGFVIDKFPISRPNLTFSTLTVSNMSPEDSSIYLCSVGQPDSPLHFGNGTRLTVT.

V and J are TRBV20-1 and TRBJ1-4; D gene uncertain. This CDR3 has 17 residues. Trimming stripped 0 bases from V and 6 bases from J, with 20 bases between. CDR1 and CDR2 (germline): DFQATT, SNEGSKA (reference sequence). CDR3 region: CSARDYGALPKHEKLFF. CDR3 bases: TGCAGTGCTAGAGATTACGGCGCACTTCCTAAACATGAAAAACTGTTTTTT.

This clonotype was counted many times. The V gene is TRBV24-1, the J gene TRBJ2-6, with TRBD1 as a possible D gene (6 bases). Trimming shortened V by 4 bases and J by 2 bases, and 8 bases separated the two germline ends. Germline V gene sequence: CDR1 KGHDR, CDR2 SFDVKD. CDR3 length equals 15 residues. CDR3 amino acids: CATSEKGAGANVLTF. Here the CDR3 DNA reads TGTGCCACCAGTGAAAAGGGGGCTGGGGCCAACGTCCTGACTTTC.

This clonotype was picked up many times. The chain recombines TRBV29-1 with TRBJ1-2; D remains ambiguous. The CDR3 runs 10 residues. The germline CDR1 and CDR2 sequences are SQVTM and ANQGSEA. The germline V and J ends were trimmed by 3 bases and 4 bases, with 3 bases remaining between them. The CDR3 region is CSVESYGYTF. The DNA of the CDR3 is TGCAGCGTTGAGAGCTATGGCTACACCTTC.

This rearrangement joins TRBV29-1 to TRBJ1-5; a possible D gene is TRBD1 (5 bases). Between the trimmed V and J ends, which lost 6 bases and 3 bases, there was a span of 12 bases. The CDR3 covers 13 residues. Per germline, CDR1 SQVTM and CDR2 ANQGSEA. CDR3 region: CSVLGEFNQPQHF. The CDR3 DNA sequence: TGCAGCGTGCTGGGGGAGTTCAATCAGCCCCAGCATTTT.

This clonotype has a handful of counts. The chain joins TRBV24-1 to TRBJ1-4, with D unresolved. The germline gives CDR1 KGHDR, CDR2 SFDVKD. Deletions cut 4 bases from V and 8 bases from J, with 10 bases between. This CDR3 is 13 amino acids long. The CDR3 bases are TGTGCCACCAGTGAGACCCGAGAGGAAAAACTGTTTTTT. Protein sequence: CATSETREEKLFF.

This clonotype was seen only a few times. The chain employs TRBV3-1 and TRBJ2-1, with D possibly matching TRBD2 (5 bases). V was shortened by 0 bases and J by 4 bases, with 13 bases between the two germline ends. Germline CDR1 is LGHDT and CDR2 is YNNKEL (reference sequence). This CDR3 has 16 amino acids. This CDR3 reads CASSQDLASRYNEQFF. In DNA, the CDR3 is TGTGCCAGCAGCCAAGATTTAGCGTCACGTTACAATGAGCAGTTCTTC.

The table lists this clonotype with a few counts. One end of the junction fails to match germline, which may point to a read error. The V call is TRBV10-2, the J call TRBJ1-3; no reliable D call. The CDR3 is 16 residues long. Looked up from germline, CDR1 is WSHSY and CDR2 is SAAADI. The CDR3 coding sequence is TGCGCCAGCAGTGATATTACTAGATACTCTGAAAACACCATATATTTT. This sequence encodes CASSDITRYSENTIYF.

The table lists this clonotype with a few counts. The gene calls are TRBV7-9 and TRBJ2-7; either TRBD1 or TRBD2 may supply D (6 bases each). The CDR3 loop spans 17 amino acids. Between the trimmed V and J ends, which lost 0 bases and 4 bases, there was a span of 19 bases. Germline-derived CDR1 and CDR2 are SEHNR and FQNEAQ (reference sequence). CDR3 sequence: CASSLAGGPDLRYEQYF. In DNA, the CDR3 is TGTGCCAGCAGCTTAGCAGGGGGGCCAGACTTAAGATACGAGCAGTACTTC.

This clonotype was seen more than once but under ten times. The chain employs TRBV5-1 and TRBJ2-5; D possibly corresponds to TRBD2 (7 bases). CDR1 is SGHRS, CDR2 YFSETQ, per germline. The ends were cut back, 3 bases at V and 3 bases at J, with 12 bases in the middle. This CDR3 has 14 residues. The CDR3 DNA follows: TGCGCCAGCAGCTCGGGGGGCAGTGAAGAGACCCAGTACTTC. This translates into CASSSGGSEETQYF.